One and the same sample provided the 5 T cell receptor beta chains below, sequenced in a study of OX40 agonist ivuxolimab in advanced cancers. Some clones are missing from TCRdb's copy, which holds only in-frame ones; the method was immunoSEQ multiplex PCR. The data hold about 17,000 clones, with roughly nine tenths observed a single time. The material was CD4+ or CD8+ T cells sorted from blood, obtained in a trial of the OX40 agonist ivuxolimab. The receptors shown here come from an adult with an advanced solid tumor such as melanoma, head and neck, liver or kidney cancer.

This clone was seen a handful of times. J is TRBJ2-7 and V is TRBV15; 9 nucleotides align to TRBD1. V lost 3 bases to trimming and J lost 4 bases; unmatched junction nucleotides: 16. The CDR3 is made up of 18 amino acids. Germline assignment: CDR1 LNHNV and CDR2 YYDKDF (reference sequence). The CDR3 is CATSRYYPQTGQGYEQYF. As DNA, the CDR3 is TGTGCCACCAGCAGGTATTACCCTCAAACGGGACAGGGATACGAGCAGTACTTC. The whole variable domain, remainder taken from reference TRBV15 and TRBJ2-7, is DAMVIQNPRYQVTQFGKPVTLSCSQTLNHNVMYWYQQKSSQAPKLLFHYYDKDFNNEADTPDNFQSRRPNTSFCFLDIRSPGLGDTAMYLCATSRYYPQTGQGYEQYFGPGTRLTVT.

The chain uses TRBV6-5 and TRBJ2-7; possibly TRBD2 for D (6 bases). V lost 5 bases, J lost 2 bases, and 10 bases lay in between. The CDR3 consists of 13 residues. Germline values: CDR1 MNHEY, CDR2 SVGAGI. CDR3 amino acids: CASSPRLAYEQYF. CDR3 sequence (DNA): TGTGCCAGCAGTCCCCGACTAGCCTACGAGCAGTACTTC.

The chain employs TRBV5-1 and TRBJ2-5; no firm D call. Between the trimmed V and J ends, which lost 1 base and 1 base, there was a span of 8 bases. The CDR3 runs to 14 residues. Germline V lookup: CDR1 SGHRS, CDR2 YFSETQ. The CDR3 is CASSLITGQETQYF. The CDR3 coding sequence is TGCGCCAGCAGCTTGATTACGGGCCAAGAGACCCAGTACTTC. The full variable domain, completed using reference TRBV5-1 and TRBJ2-5, is KAGVTQTPRYLIKTRGQQVTLSCSPISGHRSVSWYQQTPGQGLQFLFEYFSETQRNKGNFPGRFSGRQFSNSRSEMNVSTLELGDSALYLCASSLITGQETQYFGPGTRLLVL.

The V call is TRBV19, the J call TRBJ1-1; D uncertain. Germline loops: CDR1 LNHDA, CDR2 SQIVND (reference sequence). There are 12 residues in the CDR3. The V end was cut by 5 bases, the J end by 1 base, with 5 bases between. The CDR3 DNA sequence: TGTGCCAGTAGTTATTGGAACACTGAAGCTTTCTTT. It encodes CASSYWNTEAFF. The entire variable domain, with the rest obtained from reference TRBV19 and TRBJ1-1, is as follows: DGGITQSPKYLFRKEGQNVTLSCEQNLNHDAMYWYRQDPGQGLRLIYYSQIVNDFQKGDIAEGYSVSREKKESFPLTVTSAQKNPTAFYLCASSYWNTEAFFGQGTRLTVV.

The gene calls are TRBV6-6 and TRBJ2-1; D gene unclear. V was clipped by 0 bases and J by 6 bases, with 15 bases between them. From germline, CDR1 is MNHNY and CDR2 SVGAGI (reference sequence). The CDR3 is 16 amino acids. This CDR3 is CASSYSSTVQGNEQFF. CDR3 DNA sequence: TGTGCCAGCAGTTACTCGTCTACAGTTCAAGGCAATGAGCAGTTCTTC.